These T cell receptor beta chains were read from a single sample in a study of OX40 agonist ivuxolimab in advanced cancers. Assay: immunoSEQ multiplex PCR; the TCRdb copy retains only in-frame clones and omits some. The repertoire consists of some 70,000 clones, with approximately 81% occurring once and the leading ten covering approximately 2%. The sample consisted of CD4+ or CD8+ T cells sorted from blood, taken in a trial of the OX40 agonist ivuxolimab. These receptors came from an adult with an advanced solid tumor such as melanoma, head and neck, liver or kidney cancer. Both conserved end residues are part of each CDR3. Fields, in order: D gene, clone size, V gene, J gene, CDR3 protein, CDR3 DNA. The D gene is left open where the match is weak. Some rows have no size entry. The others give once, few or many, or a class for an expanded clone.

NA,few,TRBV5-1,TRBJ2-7,CASSLEPTSSYEQYF,TGCGCCAGCAGCTTGGAACCTACCTCCTCCTACGAGCAGTACTTC
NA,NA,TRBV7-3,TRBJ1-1,CASSRGAANTEAFF,TGTGCCAGCAGTAGAGGGGCAGCTAACACTGAAGCTTTCTTT
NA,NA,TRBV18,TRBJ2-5,CASSPSWGRSETQYF,TGTGCCAGCTCACCCTCCTGGGGGCGATCGGAGACCCAGTACTTC
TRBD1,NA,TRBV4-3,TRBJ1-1,CASSQGVWQGGTEAFF,TGCGCCAGCAGCCAAGGGGTATGGCAGGGGGGGACTGAAGCTTTCTTT
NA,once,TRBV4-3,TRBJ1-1,CASSQEPTPTLNTEAFF,TGCGCCAGCAGTCAAGAACCGACACCTACCTTGAACACTGAAGCTTTCTTT
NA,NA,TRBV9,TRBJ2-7,CASSPLGSSSYEQYF,TGTGCCAGCAGCCCTTTGGGCTCGAGCTCCTACGAGCAGTACTTC
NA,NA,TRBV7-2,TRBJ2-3,CASSSLGGKDTQYF,TGTGCCAGCAGCTCACTGGGGGGTAAAGATACGCAGTATTTT
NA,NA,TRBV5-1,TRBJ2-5,CASRGSQETQYF,TGCGCCAGCAGAGGGAGTCAAGAGACCCAGTACTTC
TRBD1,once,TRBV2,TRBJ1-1,CASSEPDDRGSVFF,TGTGCCAGCAGTGAACCCGATGACAGGGGGTCGGTTTTCTTT
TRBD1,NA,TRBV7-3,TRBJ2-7,CASSPRGRGYEQYF,TGTGCCAGCAGTCCTAGGGGGCGCGGCTACGAGCAGTACTTC
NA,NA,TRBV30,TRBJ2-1,CAWSVTLGEQFF,TGTGCCTGGAGTGTAACTCTCGGGGAGCAGTTCTTC
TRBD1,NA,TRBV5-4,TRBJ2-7,CASSSRQGVKGEQYF,TGTGCCAGCAGCTCCCGACAGGGGGTAAAAGGCGAGCAGTACTTC
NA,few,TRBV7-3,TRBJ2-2,CASSLTQGTGELFF,TGTGCCAGCAGCTTAACGCAGGGCACCGGGGAGCTGTTTTTT
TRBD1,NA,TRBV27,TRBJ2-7,CASRGQGAERSYEQYF,TGTGCCAGCAGGGGACAGGGGGCCGAAAGGTCCTACGAGCAGTACTTC
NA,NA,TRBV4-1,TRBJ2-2,CASSQDYSTGELFF,TGCGCCAGCAGCCAAGATTATAGTACCGGGGAGCTGTTTTTT
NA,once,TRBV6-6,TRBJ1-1,CASSDRPNTEAFF,TGTGCCAGCTCAGACAGACCAAACACTGAAGCTTTCTTT
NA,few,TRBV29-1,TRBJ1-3,CSAQSSGNTIYF,TGCAGCGCTCAGAGCTCTGGAAACACCATATATTTT
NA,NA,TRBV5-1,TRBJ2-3,CASSLASTDTQYF,TGCGCCAGCAGCTTGGCTAGCACAGATACGCAGTATTTT
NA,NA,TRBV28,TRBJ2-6,CASSLPAGANVLTF,TGTGCCAGCAGTTTACCGGCTGGGGCCAACGTCCTGACTTTC
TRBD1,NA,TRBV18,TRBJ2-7,CASSPKQGTSAYEQYF,TGTGCCAGCTCACCAAAACAGGGGACATCGGCCTACGAGCAGTACTTC
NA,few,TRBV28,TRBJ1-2,CASSYPPAGSGYTF,TGTGCCAGCAGTTATCCCCCGGCGGGGAGTGGCTACACCTTC
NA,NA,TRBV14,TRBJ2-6,CASSQIYPDYSGANVLTF,TGTGCCAGCAGCCAAATATACCCGGATTACTCTGGGGCCAACGTCCTGACTTTC
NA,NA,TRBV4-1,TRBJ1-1,CASSQAAVAVGLAFF,TGCGCCAGCAGCCAAGCGGCGGTGGCGGTGGGATTGGCTTTCTTT
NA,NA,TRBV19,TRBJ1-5,CASKVPGDQPQHF,TGTGCCAGTAAAGTCCCAGGGGATCAGCCCCAGCATTTT
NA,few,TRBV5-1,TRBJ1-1,CASSLSGRSNTEAFF,TGCGCCAGCAGCTTGTCAGGGCGGAGTAACACTGAAGCTTTCTTT
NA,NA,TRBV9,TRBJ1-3,CASSPPQGIGNTIYF,TGTGCCAGCAGCCCACCCCAGGGGATAGGAAACACCATATATTTT
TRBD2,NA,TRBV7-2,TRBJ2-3,CASSLAGSGRAQRTQYF,TGTGCCAGCAGCTTAGCGGGGAGCGGGAGGGCTCAGCGTACGCAGTATTTT
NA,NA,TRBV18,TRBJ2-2,CASSPPRNTGELFF,TGTGCCAGCTCACCACCCAGGAACACCGGGGAGCTGTTTTTT
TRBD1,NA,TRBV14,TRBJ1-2,CASSPRGGDYGYTF,TGTGCCAGCAGCCCCAGGGGGGGGGACTATGGCTACACCTTC
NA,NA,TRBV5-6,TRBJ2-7,CASSLSSYEQYF,TGTGCCAGCAGCTTAAGCTCCTACGAGCAGTACTTC
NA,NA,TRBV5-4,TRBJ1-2,CASSLGGGTGYGYTF,TGTGCCAGCAGCTTGGGGGGTGGGACGGGCTACGGCTACACCTTC
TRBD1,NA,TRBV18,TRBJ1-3,CASSPLGQGSGNTIYF,TGTGCCAGCTCACCCCTAGGACAGGGCTCTGGAAACACCATATATTTT
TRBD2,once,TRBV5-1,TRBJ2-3,CASSLTTSGSLDTQYF,TGCGCCAGCAGCCTTACTACTAGCGGGAGCCTAGATACGCAGTATTTT
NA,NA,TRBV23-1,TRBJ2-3,CASSREDTQYF,TGCGCCAGCAGTCGGGAGGATACGCAGTATTTT
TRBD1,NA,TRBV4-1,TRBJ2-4,CASSPGQGAIQYF,TGCGCCAGCAGCCCGGGACAGGGGGCCATTCAGTACTTC
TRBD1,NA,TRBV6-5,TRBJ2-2,CASRRQGIFTGELFF,TGTGCCAGCAGGAGACAGGGGATTTTCACCGGGGAGCTGTTTTTT
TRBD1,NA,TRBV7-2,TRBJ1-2,CASSPRGTVELYGYTF,TGTGCCAGCAGCCCCAGAGGGACAGTGGAACTCTATGGCTACACCTTC
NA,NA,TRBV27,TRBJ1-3,CASSSGVGNTIYF,TGTGCCAGCAGTTCAGGGGTCGGAAACACCATATATTTT
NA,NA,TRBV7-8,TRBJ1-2,CASSLRAERGYGYTF,TGTGCCAGCAGCTTAAGGGCAGAGAGGGGCTATGGCTACACCTTC
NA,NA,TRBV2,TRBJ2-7,CASSTDRPAYEQYF,TGTGCCAGCAGTACCGACAGGCCGGCCTACGAGCAGTACTTC
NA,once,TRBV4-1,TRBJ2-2,CASSQDRNTGELFF,TGCGCCAGCAGCCAAGACAGGAACACCGGGGAGCTGTTTTTT
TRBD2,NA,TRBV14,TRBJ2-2,CASSQGRLAGGRTGELFF,TGTGCCAGCAGCCAAGGCAGACTAGCGGGAGGGAGGACCGGGGAGCTGTTTTTT
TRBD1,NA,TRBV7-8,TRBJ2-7,CASSQTGGPSDEQYF,TGTGCCAGCAGCCAGACAGGGGGGCCCTCGGACGAGCAGTACTTC
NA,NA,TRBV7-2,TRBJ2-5,CASSLFLGARETQYF,TGTGCCAGCAGCTTATTCTTAGGGGCCCGGGAGACCCAGTACTTC